This T cell receptor beta chain comes out of a study of OX40 agonist ivuxolimab in advanced cancers. In the study overall: Of the patients, three showed partial responses, one with hepatocellular carcinoma and two with cutaneous melanoma. Study observations and caveats: Clonal expansion was seen in CD4+ and CD8+ blood T cells by week 6 at 0.1 to 3.0 mg/kg.

Assay: immunoSEQ multiplex PCR; the TCRdb copy retains only in-frame clones and omits some. The data contain 65,000 to 95,000 clones, around 88% of them seen just once; the ten biggest clones take up roughly 0.8%. The CDR3 covers 19 residues. In germline, CDR1 is GTSNPN, CDR2 SVGIG (reference sequence). V was shortened by 0 bases and J by 4 bases, with 25 bases between the two germline ends. Points on this clone: The target antigen is unknown.

The sequences come from CD4+ or CD8+ T cells sorted from blood, collected in a trial of the OX40 agonist ivuxolimab. The rearrangement links TRBV30 to TRBJ1-3; D is ambiguous. This TCR derives from an adult with an advanced solid tumor such as melanoma, head and neck, liver or kidney cancer. This CDR3 reads CAWSVLRDVRRDWGNTIYF. The CDR3, as DNA: TGTGCCTGGAGTGTTCTCCGTGATGTAAGGAGGGATTGGGGAAACACCATATATTTT.